This T cell receptor beta chain appears in the sequencing data of a study of blood T cell repertoires in COVID-19. Overall study context: COVID-19 samples collected from the United States, Italy and Spain covered acute and convalescent phases. From T cells, B-cell-depleted T cells, or PBMCs came the material, which was cDNA or gDNA.

The recovered donors of Cohort 3 showed two negative PCRs, clearance, or symptom resolution. The V and J ends lost 6 bases and 6 bases, in that order; junction bases with no gene match: 10. This CDR3 contains 15 residues. Germline loops: CDR1 LNHDA, CDR2 SQIVND (reference sequence). Source study methods: Estimates of nucleated cell counts were drawn from the amplification of reference gene primers. Method: immunoSEQ multiplex PCR; TCRdb's copy keeps in-frame clones and lacks some. That table is the source of V, J and clone size, and D and trimming were worked out from the DNA. The sample lists 150,000 to 200,000 clones; 88% were seen once.

The clonotype was recovered from a woman between 18 and 29 years old who had recovered from COVID-19. Sequenced material: PBMCs or T cells enriched from blood (not recorded which). The rearrangement joins TRBV19 to TRBJ1-5, with 8 bases matching TRBD1. CDR3 coding DNA: TGTGCCAGTAGGGAAATGGACAGGGCAAGTCAGCCCCAGCATTTT. As protein: CASREMDRASQPQHF. Based on the CDR3 plus reference TRBV19 and TRBJ1-5, the full variable domain is DGGITQSPKYLFRKEGQNVTLSCEQNLNHDAMYWYRQDPGQGLRLIYYSQIVNDFQKGDIAEGYSVSREKKESFPLTVTSAQKNPTAFYLCASREMDRASQPQHFGDGTRLSIL.